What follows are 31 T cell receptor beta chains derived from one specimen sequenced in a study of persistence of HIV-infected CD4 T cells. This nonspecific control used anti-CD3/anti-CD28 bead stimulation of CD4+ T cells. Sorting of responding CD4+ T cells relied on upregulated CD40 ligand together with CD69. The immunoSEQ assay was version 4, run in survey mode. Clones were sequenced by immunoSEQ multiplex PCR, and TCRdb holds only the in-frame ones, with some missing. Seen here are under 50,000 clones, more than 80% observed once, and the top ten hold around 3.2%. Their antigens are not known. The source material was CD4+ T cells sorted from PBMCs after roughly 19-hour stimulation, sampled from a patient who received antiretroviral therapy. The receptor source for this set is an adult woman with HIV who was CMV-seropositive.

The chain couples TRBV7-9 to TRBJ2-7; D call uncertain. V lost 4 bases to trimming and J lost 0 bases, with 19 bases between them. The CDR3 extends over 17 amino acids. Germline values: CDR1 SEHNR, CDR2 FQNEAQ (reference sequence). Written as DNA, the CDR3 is TGTGCCAGCAGCTCAGCCACAGCTCCCCGTAGCTCCTACGAGCAGTACTTC. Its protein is CASSSATAPRSSYEQYF.

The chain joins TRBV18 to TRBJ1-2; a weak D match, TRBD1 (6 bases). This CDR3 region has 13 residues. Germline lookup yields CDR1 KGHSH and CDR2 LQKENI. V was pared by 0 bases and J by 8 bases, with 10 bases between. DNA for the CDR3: TGTGCCAGCTCACCACCGGGGGGGCTGGGCTACACCTTC. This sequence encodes CASSPPGGLGYTF.

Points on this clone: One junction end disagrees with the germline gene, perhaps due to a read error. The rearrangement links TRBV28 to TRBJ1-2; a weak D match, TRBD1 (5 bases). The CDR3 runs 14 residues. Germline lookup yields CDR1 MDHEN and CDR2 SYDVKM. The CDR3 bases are TGTGCCAGCAGTCCTTCACCGACAGAACAGAGCGACCGCTTC. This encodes CASSPSPTEQSDRF.

This CDR3 reads CATSRERLNTDTQYF. DNA of the CDR3: TGTGCCACCAGCAGAGAGAGGCTTAACACAGATACGCAGTATTTT. The rearrangement links TRBV15 to TRBJ2-3; D gene unclear. V was clipped by 0 bases and J by 2 bases, with 9 bases between them. CDR1 is LNHNV, CDR2 YYDKDF, per germline (reference sequence). There are 15 residues in the CDR3.

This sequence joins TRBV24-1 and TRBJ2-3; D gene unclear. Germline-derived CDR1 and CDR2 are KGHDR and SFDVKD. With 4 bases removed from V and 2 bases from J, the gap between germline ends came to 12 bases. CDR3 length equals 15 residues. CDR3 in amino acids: CATSEVRINTDTQYF. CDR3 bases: TGTGCCACCAGTGAGGTCCGAATCAACACAGATACGCAGTATTTT.

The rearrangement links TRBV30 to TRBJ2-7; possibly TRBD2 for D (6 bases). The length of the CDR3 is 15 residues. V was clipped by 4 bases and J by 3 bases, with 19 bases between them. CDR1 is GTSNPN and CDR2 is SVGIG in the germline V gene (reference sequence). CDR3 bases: TGTGCCTGGAACTTCGGGGTAGGGCGGGACTACGAGCAGTACTTC. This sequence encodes CAWNFGVGRDYEQYF.

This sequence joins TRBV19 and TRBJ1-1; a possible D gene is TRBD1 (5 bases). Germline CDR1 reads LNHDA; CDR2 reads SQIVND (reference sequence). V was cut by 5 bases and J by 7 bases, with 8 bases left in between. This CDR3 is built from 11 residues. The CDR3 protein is CASSPGFEAFF. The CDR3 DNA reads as TGTGCCAGTAGTCCAGGGTTTGAAGCTTTCTTT.

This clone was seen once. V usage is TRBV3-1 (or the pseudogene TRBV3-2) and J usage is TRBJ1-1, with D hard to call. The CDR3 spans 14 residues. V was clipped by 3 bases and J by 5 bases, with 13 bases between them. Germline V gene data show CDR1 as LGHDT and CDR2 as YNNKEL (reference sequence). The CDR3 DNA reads TGTGCCAGCAGCCACCCTGACTGGAGGACTGAAGCTTTCTTT. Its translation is CASSHPDWRTEAFF.

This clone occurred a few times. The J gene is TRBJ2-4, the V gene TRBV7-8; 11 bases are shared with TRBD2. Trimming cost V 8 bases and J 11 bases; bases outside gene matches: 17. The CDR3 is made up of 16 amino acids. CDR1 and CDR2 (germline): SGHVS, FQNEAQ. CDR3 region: CASGGDSGRAQGVQYF. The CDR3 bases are TGTGCCAGCGGGGGGGATAGCGGGAGGGCCCAAGGGGTTCAGTACTTC.

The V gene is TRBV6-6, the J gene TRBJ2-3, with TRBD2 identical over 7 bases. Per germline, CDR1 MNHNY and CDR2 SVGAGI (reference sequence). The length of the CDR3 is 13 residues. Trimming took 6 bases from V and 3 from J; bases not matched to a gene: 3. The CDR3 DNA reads TGTGCCAGCAGAACGGGGGGAACAGATACGCAGTATTTT. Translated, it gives CASRTGGTDTQYF.

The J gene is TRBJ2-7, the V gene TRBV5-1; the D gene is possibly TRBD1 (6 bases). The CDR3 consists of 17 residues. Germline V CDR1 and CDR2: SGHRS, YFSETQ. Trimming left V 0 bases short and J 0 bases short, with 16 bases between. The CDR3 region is CASSLGYRAANSYEQYF. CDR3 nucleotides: TGCGCCAGCAGCTTGGGGTACAGGGCAGCAAACTCCTACGAGCAGTACTTC.

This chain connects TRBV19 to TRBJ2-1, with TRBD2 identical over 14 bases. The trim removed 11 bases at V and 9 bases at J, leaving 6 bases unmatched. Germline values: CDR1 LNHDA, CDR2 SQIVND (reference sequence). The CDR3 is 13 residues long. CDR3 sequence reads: CAATSGGAGEQFF. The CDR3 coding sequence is TGTGCCGCGACTAGCGGGGGGGCCGGTGAGCAGTTCTTC.

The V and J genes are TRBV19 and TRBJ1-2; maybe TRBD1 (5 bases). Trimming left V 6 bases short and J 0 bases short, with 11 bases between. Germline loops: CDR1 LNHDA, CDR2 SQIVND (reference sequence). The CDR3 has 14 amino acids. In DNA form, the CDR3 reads TGTGCCAGTAGCCGTGACAGCACTAACTATGGCTACACCTTC. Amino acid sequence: CASSRDSTNYGYTF. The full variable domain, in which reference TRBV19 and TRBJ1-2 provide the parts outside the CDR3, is DGGITQSPKYLFRKEGQNVTLSCEQNLNHDAMYWYRQDPGQGLRLIYYSQIVNDFQKGDIAEGYSVSREKKESFPLTVTSAQKNPTAFYLCASSRDSTNYGYTFGSGTRLTVV.

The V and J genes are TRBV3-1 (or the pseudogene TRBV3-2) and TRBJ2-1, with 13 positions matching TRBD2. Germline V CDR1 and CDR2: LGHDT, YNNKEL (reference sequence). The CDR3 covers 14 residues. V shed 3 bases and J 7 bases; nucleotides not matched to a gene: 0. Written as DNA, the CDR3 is TGTGCCAGCAGCCAGGGACTAGCGGGGAATGAGCAGTTCTTC. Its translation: CASSQGLAGNEQFF.

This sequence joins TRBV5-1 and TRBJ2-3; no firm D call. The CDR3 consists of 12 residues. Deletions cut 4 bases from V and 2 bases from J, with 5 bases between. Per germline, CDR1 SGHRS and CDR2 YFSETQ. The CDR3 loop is CASSLYTDTQYF. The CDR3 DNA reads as TGCGCCAGCAGCCTCTACACAGATACGCAGTATTTT.

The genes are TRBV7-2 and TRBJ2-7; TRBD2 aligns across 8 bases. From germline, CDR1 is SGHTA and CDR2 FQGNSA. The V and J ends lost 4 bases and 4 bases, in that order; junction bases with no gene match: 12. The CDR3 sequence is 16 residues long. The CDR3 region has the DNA TGTGCCAGCAGCTCCCAAACTAGCGGCTGGGGATACGAGCAGTACTTC. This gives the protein CASSSQTSGWGYEQYF.

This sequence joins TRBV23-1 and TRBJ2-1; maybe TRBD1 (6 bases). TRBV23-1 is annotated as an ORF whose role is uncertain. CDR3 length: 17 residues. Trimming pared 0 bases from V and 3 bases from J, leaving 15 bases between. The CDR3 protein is CASSQSVTGYYYNEQFF. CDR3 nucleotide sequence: TGCGCCAGCAGTCAATCGGTCACAGGGTATTACTACAATGAGCAGTTCTTC.

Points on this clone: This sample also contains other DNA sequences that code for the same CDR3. This chain's CDR3 is CASSQRGGRGAGELFF. The CDR3, as DNA: TGTGCCAGCAGCCAAAGGGGGGGACGGGGCGCCGGGGAGCTGTTTTTT. The chain uses TRBV3-1 (or the pseudogene TRBV3-2) and TRBJ2-2; possibly TRBD2 for D (7 bases). CDR3 size: 16 residues. V was pared by 2 bases and J by 6 bases, with 16 bases between. Germline lookup yields CDR1 LGHDT and CDR2 YNNKEL (reference sequence).

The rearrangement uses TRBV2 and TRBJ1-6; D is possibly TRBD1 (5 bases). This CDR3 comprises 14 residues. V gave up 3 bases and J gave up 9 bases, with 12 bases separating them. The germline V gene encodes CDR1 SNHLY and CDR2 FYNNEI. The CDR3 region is CASSEGRGISPLHF. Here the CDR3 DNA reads TGTGCCAGCAGTGAGGGGCGTGGGATTTCACCCCTCCACTTT.

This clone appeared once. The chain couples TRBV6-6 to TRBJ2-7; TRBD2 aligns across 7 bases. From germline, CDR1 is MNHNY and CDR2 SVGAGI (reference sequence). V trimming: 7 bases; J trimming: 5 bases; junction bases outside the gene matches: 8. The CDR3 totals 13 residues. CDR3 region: CASTKAGMDEQYF. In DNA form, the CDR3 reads TGTGCCAGCACTAAAGCGGGAATGGACGAGCAGTACTTC.

CDR3 residues: CASGLGRGNYGYTF. The CDR3 DNA sequence: TGTGCTAGTGGTTTGGGCAGGGGCAACTATGGCTACACCTTC. This rearrangement joins TRBV12-5 to TRBJ1-2; possible D gene TRBD1, 6 bases. Looked up from germline, CDR1 is LGHNT and CDR2 is FRNRAP. The V gene lost 1 base and the J gene lost 2 bases, with 8 bases spanning the gap. This CDR3 is built from 14 residues.

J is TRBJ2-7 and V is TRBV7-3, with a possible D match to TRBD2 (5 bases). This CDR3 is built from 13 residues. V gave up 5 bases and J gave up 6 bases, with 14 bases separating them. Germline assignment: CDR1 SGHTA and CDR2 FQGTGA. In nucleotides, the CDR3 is TGTGCCAGCAGCCAATATGGCGGGCGCGAGCAGTACTTC. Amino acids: CASSQYGGREQYF.

CDR3 protein: CASSRIRGDEQFF. The CDR3 DNA reads TGTGCCAGCAGCCGGATTAGGGGTGATGAGCAGTTCTTC. The chain uses TRBV7-8 and TRBJ2-1; D is possibly TRBD1 (5 bases). The CDR3 consists of 13 residues. V lost 5 bases and J 8 bases, leaving 13 bases between the germline ends. Germline values: CDR1 SGHVS, CDR2 FQNEAQ.

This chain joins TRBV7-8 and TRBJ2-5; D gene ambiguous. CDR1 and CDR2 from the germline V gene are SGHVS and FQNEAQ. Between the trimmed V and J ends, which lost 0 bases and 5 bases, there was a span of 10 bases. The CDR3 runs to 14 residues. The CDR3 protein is CASSLAAGQETQYF. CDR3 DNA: TGTGCCAGCAGCTTAGCGGCAGGCCAGGAGACCCAGTACTTC.

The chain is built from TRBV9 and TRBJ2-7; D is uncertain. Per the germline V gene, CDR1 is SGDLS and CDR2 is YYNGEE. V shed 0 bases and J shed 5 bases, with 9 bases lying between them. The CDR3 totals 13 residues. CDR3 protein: CASSVGLWDEQYF. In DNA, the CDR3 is TGTGCCAGCAGCGTAGGTCTGTGGGACGAGCAGTACTTC.

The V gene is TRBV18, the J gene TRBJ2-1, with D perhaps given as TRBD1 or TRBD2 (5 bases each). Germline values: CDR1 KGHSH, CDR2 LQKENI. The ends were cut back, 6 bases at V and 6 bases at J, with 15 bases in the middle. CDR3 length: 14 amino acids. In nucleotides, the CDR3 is TGTGCCAGCTCCCCTAGGGACGGATTCAATGAGCAGTTCTTC. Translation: CASSPRDGFNEQFF.

The CDR3 loop is CASSAGTSDRGEQFF. The CDR3 nucleotides read TGTGCCAGCAGCGCAGGGACTAGCGATCGTGGTGAGCAGTTCTTC. V and J are TRBV9 and TRBJ2-1, with 10 bases aligning to TRBD2. From germline, CDR1 is SGDLS and CDR2 YYNGEE. The CDR3 covers 15 residues. V dropped 3 bases and J dropped 9; count of bases not matched to a gene: 9. Full variable domain (missing parts from reference TRBV9 and TRBJ2-1): DSGVTQTPKHLITATGQRVTLRCSPRSGDLSVYWYQQSLDQGLQFLIQYYNGEERAKGNILERFSAQQFPDLHSELNLSSLELGDSALYFCASSAGTSDRGEQFFGPGTRLTVL.

The CDR3 DNA sequence: TGCGCCAGCAGCTTGAGCGGGGGGTACCAAGAGACCCAGTACTTC. Its protein is CASSLSGGYQETQYF. V gene TRBV5-1 combines with J gene TRBJ2-5, with 9 bases fitting TRBD2. CDR1 is SGHRS, CDR2 YFSETQ, per germline. Losses at the gene ends were 1 base for V and 0 bases for J; bases not matched to a gene: 1. The CDR3 extends over 15 amino acids.

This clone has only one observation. CDR3 sequence: CASTPGGRGANYGYTF. Written as DNA, the CDR3 is TGTGCCAGCACCCCAGGCGGGCGAGGAGCTAACTATGGCTACACCTTC. The V gene is TRBV11-3, the J gene TRBJ1-2; unclear D gene. The CDR3 spans 16 residues. Germline-derived CDR1 and CDR2 are SGHNT and YENEEA. V lost 7 bases, J lost 0 bases, and 18 bases lay in between.

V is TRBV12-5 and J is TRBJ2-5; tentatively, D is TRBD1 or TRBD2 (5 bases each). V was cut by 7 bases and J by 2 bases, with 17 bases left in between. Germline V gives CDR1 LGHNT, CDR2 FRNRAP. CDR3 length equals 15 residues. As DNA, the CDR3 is TGTGCTAGTGTTGTGGGGACCTCTGCGCAAGAGACCCAGTACTTC. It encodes CASVVGTSAQETQYF.

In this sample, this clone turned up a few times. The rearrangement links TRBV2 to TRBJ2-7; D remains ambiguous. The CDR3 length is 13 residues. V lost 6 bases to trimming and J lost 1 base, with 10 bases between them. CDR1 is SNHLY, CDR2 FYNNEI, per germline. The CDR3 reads CASRGDTSYEQYF. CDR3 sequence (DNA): TGTGCCAGCAGGGGCGACACGTCCTACGAGCAGTACTTC.